These 28 T cell receptor beta chains were all obtained from the same sample, sequenced in a study of cytomegalovirus exposure and HLA in healthy donors (dated 2017 in TCRdb). The method behind the library was the immunoSEQ multiplex PCR assay. TCRdb provides this immuneACCESS table in a form limited to in-frame rearrangements. Some clones are lacking; in checked studies, under half of them reflect an unresolved V gene, and why the rest are absent is not known. The sample data list approximately 65,000 clones, and roughly 95% of these were observed just once. Clones ranked in the top ten supply about 4.5% of the sample. Sample: PBMCs. The receptors come from a woman under 30 in good health and CMV-seropositive.

The chain couples TRBV14 to TRBJ2-7, with D hard to call. Per germline, CDR1 SGHDN and CDR2 FVKESK. The CDR3 runs 11 residues. V dropped 1 base and J dropped 9 bases, with 7 bases sitting between them. The CDR3 nucleotides read TGTGCCAGCAGCCAAGTGTTCAGGCAGTACTTC. This codes for CASSQVFRQYF.

This clone came up once. This rearrangement joins TRBV9 to TRBJ2-2, with 7 bases lining up with TRBD2. The length of the CDR3 is 15 residues. Germline V lookup: CDR1 SGDLS, CDR2 YYNGEE. The trim removed 0 bases at V and 6 bases at J, leaving 5 bases unmatched. CDR3 DNA sequence: TGTGCCAGCAGCGTAGTCGGGAGGTTAGCCGGGGAGCTGTTTTTT. Its translation is CASSVVGRLAGELFF.

This chain links TRBV11-2 with TRBJ2-7; TRBD1 aligns across 9 bases. The CDR3 spans 12 residues. V shed 5 bases, J shed 5 bases, and the junction held 1 base outside the gene matches. Looked up from germline, CDR1 is SGHAT and CDR2 is FQNNGV. CDR3 loop: CASSRTGDEQYF. The DNA of the CDR3 is TGTGCCAGCAGCCGGACAGGGGACGAGCAGTACTTC.

The CDR3 loop is CASSQEHRLAGGSVTLYEQYF. CDR3 DNA: TGTGCCAGCAGCCAAGAGCATCGGCTAGCGGGAGGCTCAGTTACACTTTACGAGCAGTACTTC. The chain combines TRBV14 with TRBJ2-7; TRBD2 matches 11 bases. CDR3 length equals 21 residues. The germline V gene encodes CDR1 SGHDN and CDR2 FVKESK. Trimming cost V 0 bases and J 4 bases; bases outside gene matches: 20.

The chain links TRBV11-1 to TRBJ2-5; 9 positions match TRBD1. The germline CDR1 and CDR2 sequences are SGHAT and FQDESV (reference sequence). V was clipped by 3 bases and J by 5 bases; unmatched bases: 4. This CDR3 is 14 amino acids long. CDR3: CASSFRQGGETQYF. The CDR3 DNA reads TGTGCCAGCAGCTTTCGACAGGGGGGTGAGACCCAGTACTTC. Looking up the rest from reference TRBV11-1 and TRBJ2-5 gives the full variable domain: EAEVAQSPRYKITEKSQAVAFWCDPISGHATLYWYRQILGQGPELLVQFQDESVVDDSQLPKDRFSAERLKGVDSTLKIQPAELGDSAMYLCASSFRQGGETQYFGPGTRLLVL.

The chain couples TRBV11-1 to TRBJ2-2; perhaps TRBD2 as D (5 bases). V lost 1 base and J lost 1, with 7 bases in between. In germline, CDR1 is SGHAT, CDR2 FQDESV (reference sequence). CDR3 size: 15 residues. The CDR3 loop is CASSLVGLNTGELFF. CDR3 nucleotides: TGTGCCAGCAGCTTAGTTGGACTGAACACCGGGGAGCTGTTTTTT. Drawing the rest from reference TRBV11-1 and TRBJ2-2, the complete variable domain is EAEVAQSPRYKITEKSQAVAFWCDPISGHATLYWYRQILGQGPELLVQFQDESVVDDSQLPKDRFSAERLKGVDSTLKIQPAELGDSAMYLCASSLVGLNTGELFFGEGSRLTVL.

This clone is a singleton in its sample. The V call is TRBV6-6, the J call TRBJ2-2; 8 positions match TRBD1. CDR1 and CDR2 from the germline V gene are MNHNY and SVGAGI (reference sequence). This CDR3 is 13 amino acids long. With 8 bases clipped from V and 3 bases from J, the junction kept 2 bases outside the gene matches. The CDR3, as DNA: TGTGCCAGCGGGACAGGAGACACCGGGGAGCTGTTTTTT. This codes for CASGTGDTGELFF.

The genes are TRBV11-2 and TRBJ2-5, with 11 bases identical to TRBD2. The length of the CDR3 is 14 residues. V gave up 4 bases and J gave up 5 bases; unmatched junction bases: 3. Germline-derived CDR1 and CDR2 are SGHAT and FQNNGV. The CDR3 DNA sequence: TGTGCCAGCAGCTCTACTAGCGGGAGCGAGACCCAGTACTTC. Protein product: CASSSTSGSETQYF.

This chain links TRBV10-3 with TRBJ1-1; no definite D call. This CDR3 is built from 12 residues. CDR1 is ENHRY and CDR2 is SYGVKD in the germline V gene. Trimming removed 6 bases at V and 1 base at J, with 6 bases between. The CDR3 spells CAISPQNTEAFF. The DNA of the CDR3 is TGTGCCATCAGCCCCCAGAACACTGAAGCTTTCTTT.

The chain recombines TRBV27 with TRBJ2-7; D unclear. The ends were cut back, 3 bases at V and 0 bases at J, with 6 bases in the middle. The CDR3 has 13 amino acids. CDR1 and CDR2 from the germline V gene are MNHEY and SMNVEV (reference sequence). In DNA, the CDR3 is TGTGCCAGCAGTTTTGGCCACTCCTACGAGCAGTACTTC. Its translation: CASSFGHSYEQYF.

The chain combines TRBV19 with TRBJ2-7; 10 bases are a match to TRBD2. The length of the CDR3 is 15 residues. Germline CDR1 reads LNHDA; CDR2 reads SQIVND (reference sequence). Losses at the gene ends were 1 base for V and 4 bases for J; bases not matched to a gene: 4. The CDR3 region is CASSIVLAGVYEQYF. In DNA, the CDR3 is TGTGCCAGTAGTATAGTGCTAGCGGGAGTGTACGAGCAGTACTTC.

The table lists this clone with a few counts. This sequence joins TRBV27 and TRBJ1-5, with unresolved D. This CDR3 has 13 residues. CDR1 and CDR2 from the germline V gene are MNHEY and SMNVEV (reference sequence). V shed 4 bases and J shed 3 bases, with 7 bases lying between them. CDR3 nucleotides: TGTGCCAGCAGTTCGGGTCCCAATCAGCCCCAGCATTTT. Translated, it gives CASSSGPNQPQHF.

This chain uses TRBV11-2 with TRBJ2-1; D gene ambiguous. V lost 7 bases, J lost 0 bases, and 13 bases lay in between. Germline CDR1 and CDR2: SGHAT and FQNNGV. The CDR3 runs 15 residues. The CDR3 protein is CASTPSPSSYNEQFF. CDR3 bases: TGTGCCAGCACCCCATCACCGAGCTCCTACAATGAGCAGTTCTTC.

The chain couples TRBV4-1 to TRBJ2-1, with TRBD2 matching over 7 bases. CDR1 is MGHRA and CDR2 is YSYEKL in the germline V gene. The CDR3 totals 19 residues. The junction had 15 bases not matched to a gene; V was cut back by 1 base and J by 3 bases. CDR3 in amino acids: CASSQGPGLPSGGYNEQFF. CDR3 bases: TGCGCCAGCAGCCAAGGTCCGGGACTACCCTCGGGAGGCTACAATGAGCAGTTCTTC.

This rearrangement joins TRBV28 to TRBJ2-2, with 13 nucleotides matching TRBD2. V dropped 3 bases and J dropped 0; count of bases not matched to a gene: 10. This CDR3 has 20 residues. Germline values: CDR1 MDHEN, CDR2 SYDVKM. CDR3 sequence reads: CASSFFRTSGRTPNTGELFF. The DNA of the CDR3 is TGTGCCAGCAGTTTCTTTCGGACTAGCGGGAGAACGCCGAACACCGGGGAGCTGTTTTTT.

This chain links TRBV6-6 with TRBJ2-1; 12 bases map to TRBD2. The length of the CDR3 is 15 residues. Trimming at V came to 6 bases and at J to 7 bases, leaving 7 bases not matched to a gene. CDR1 MNHNY and CDR2 SVGAGI come from the germline V gene (reference sequence). Here the CDR3 reads CASSPPGLAGNEQFF. In nucleotides, the CDR3 is TGTGCCAGCAGCCCACCGGGACTAGCGGGTAATGAGCAGTTCTTC.

V is TRBV2 and J is TRBJ2-3; D is ambiguous. The V gene's germline CDR1 is SNHLY and CDR2 FYNNEI. V was trimmed by 2 bases and J by 6 bases, leaving 12 bases between them. The CDR3 is 14 residues long. The CDR3 reads CASSEFSSSDTQYF. The CDR3 DNA is TGTGCCAGCAGTGAATTTAGCAGTTCGGATACGCAGTATTTT.

This chain links TRBV7-2 with TRBJ2-1, with 11 bases matching TRBD1. V gave up 5 bases and J gave up 8 bases; unmatched junction bases: 5. The CDR3 has 14 amino acids. Germline V gene sequence: CDR1 SGHTA, CDR2 FQGNSA. CDR3 residues: CASSPGQGAYEQFF. The CDR3 nucleotides are TGTGCCAGCAGCCCCGGACAGGGGGCCTATGAGCAGTTCTTC.

The CDR3 DNA reads as TGTGCCAGCAGCTTGGGGGGGGTAGGGCAGCCCCAGCATTTT. It yields the protein CASSLGGVGQPQHF. The chain carries TRBV5-4 and TRBJ1-5; D perhaps matches TRBD1 (5 bases). CDR1 and CDR2 from the germline V gene are SGHNT and YYREEE (reference sequence). The CDR3 is 14 amino acids. With 0 bases removed from V and 7 bases from J, the gap between germline ends came to 11 bases.

This chain connects TRBV6-5 to TRBJ2-1; 8 bases align to TRBD1. Germline assignment: CDR1 MNHEY and CDR2 SVGAGI. CDR3 length equals 15 residues. V gave up 5 bases and J gave up 0 bases; unmatched junction bases: 3. In DNA, the CDR3 is TGTGCCAGCAGTCCAGACAGGGGCTCCTACAATGAGCAGTTCTTC. As protein: CASSPDRGSYNEQFF.

The chain links TRBV21-1 to TRBJ2-1; the listed D gene, TRBD2, was not tested against the DNA. TRBV21-1 is a pseudogene locus. This CDR3 comprises 15 residues. The CDR3 region has the DNA TGTGCCAGCTCCAAAGTTGGAGCGGGATACAATGAGCAGTTCTTC. Amino acid sequence: CASSKVGAGYNEQFF.

V gene TRBV19 combines with J gene TRBJ1-4, with a possible D match to TRBD1 (5 bases). Germline CDR1 is LNHDA and CDR2 is SQIVND (reference sequence). This CDR3 has 13 residues. V was shortened by 5 bases and J by 4 bases, with 8 bases between the two germline ends. Written as DNA, the CDR3 is TGTGCCAGTAGTTCAGACAGTAATGAAAAACTGTTTTTT. Translated, it gives CASSSDSNEKLFF.

This clone is a singleton in its sample. The chain links TRBV27 to TRBJ2-7, with 9 nucleotides matching TRBD1. The V and J ends lost 5 bases and 4 bases, in that order; junction bases with no gene match: 6. The CDR3 is made up of 14 amino acids. The germline CDR1 and CDR2 sequences are MNHEY and SMNVEV (reference sequence). The CDR3 is CASSSTGGWYEQYF. The CDR3 DNA follows: TGTGCCAGCAGTAGTACAGGGGGCTGGTACGAGCAGTACTTC.

The chain carries TRBV19 and TRBJ2-7; D possibly corresponds to TRBD2 (5 bases). V lost 3 bases to trimming and J lost 3 bases, with 6 bases between them. The CDR3 spans 12 residues. Germline V gives CDR1 LNHDA, CDR2 SQIVND (reference sequence). CDR3 sequence reads: CASSMGVYEQYF. The CDR3, as DNA: TGTGCCAGTAGTATGGGAGTCTACGAGCAGTACTTC.

DNA for the CDR3: TGTGCCAGCAGTGGCGACAGGGGGCTCGGAGAGACCCAGTACTTC. It codes for CASSGDRGLGETQYF. This chain joins TRBV2 and TRBJ2-5; 10 bases match TRBD1. Germline V gives CDR1 SNHLY, CDR2 FYNNEI. The CDR3 spans 15 residues. Losses at the gene ends were 4 bases for V and 4 bases for J; bases not matched to a gene: 6.

The chain links TRBV28 to TRBJ2-3; TRBD1 might be the D (5 bases). The CDR3 spans 14 residues. V was clipped by 7 bases and J by 1 base, with 12 bases between them. The germline V gene has CDR1 MDHEN and CDR2 SYDVKM. The CDR3 region is CASNSIGGTDTQYF. The CDR3 DNA reads as TGTGCCAGCAACTCCATAGGGGGCACAGATACGCAGTATTTT.

This clone was detected only a few times. The CDR3 spells CASSGLAGAEEQYF. For the CDR3, the DNA is TGTGCCAGCAGTGGACTAGCGGGAGCTGAAGAGCAGTACTTC. This chain joins TRBV6-1 and TRBJ2-7, with 12 bases that match TRBD2. This CDR3 is built from 14 residues. Germline-derived CDR1 and CDR2 are MNHNS and SASEGT. V lost 4 bases and J lost 7; bases outside the gene matches: 5.

This sequence joins TRBV6-6 and TRBJ2-1; 7 bases are shared with TRBD2. The CDR3 is 13 amino acids. The V segment lost 6 bases and the J segment 6 bases; nucleotides outside the gene matches: 5. CDR1 MNHNY and CDR2 SVGAGI come from the germline V gene (reference sequence). The CDR3 loop reads CASRLAETNEQFF. CDR3 DNA sequence: TGTGCCAGCAGGCTAGCGGAGACCAATGAGCAGTTCTTC.